These 28 T cell receptor beta chains came from one sample sequenced in a study of T-cell reconstitution after alpha-beta-depleted transplantation in children. As it was prepared, the TCRbeta library received unique molecular identifiers. TCRdb passed the PCR reads through MiXCR, listing each CDR3 protein once. Found here are about 490,000 distinct CDR3 sequences, approximately 10% of them singletons; the top ten hold 2% to 2.5%. Sequencing used PBMCs, obtained before TCRalphabeta/CD19-depleted stem cell transplant. The receptor set was obtained from a child aged 2 to 9 with inherited bone marrow failure, due to receive a stem cell transplant.

This clonotype has ten or more counts. The chain links TRBV10-3 to TRBJ2-5, with TRBD1 matching 10 bases. The germline V gene encodes CDR1 ENHRY and CDR2 SYGVKD. The CDR3 is 13 residues long. The V segment lost 9 bases and the J segment 1 base; nucleotides outside the gene matches: 2. CDR3 residues: CAIGQGGQETQYF. CDR3 nucleotides: TGTGCCATTGGACAGGGGGGCCAAGAGACCCAGTACTTC.

This clonotype came up many times. The CDR3 protein is CAWTWEGRAGELFF. DNA of the CDR3: TGTGCCTGGACCTGGGAGGGCCGAGCCGGGGAGCTGTTTTTT. The gene calls are TRBV30 and TRBJ2-2; 7 nucleotides line up with TRBD2. V dropped 4 bases and J dropped 6; count of bases not matched to a gene: 8. Germline assignment: CDR1 GTSNPN and CDR2 SVGIG (reference sequence). The CDR3 consists of 14 residues.

This clonotype was counted at least ten times. The V and J genes are TRBV5-1 and TRBJ2-1, with a weak D call TRBD2 (6 bases). The CDR3 sequence is 15 residues long. The germline V gene has CDR1 SGHRS and CDR2 YFSETQ. The V end was cut by 2 bases, the J end by 0 bases, with 9 bases between. CDR3 region: CASSFGGDSYNEQFF. CDR3 nucleotides: TGCGCCAGCAGCTTTGGAGGGGACTCCTACAATGAGCAGTTCTTC.

The V and J genes are TRBV19 and TRBJ2-7; 7 bases agree with TRBD1. With 3 bases clipped from V and 3 bases from J, the junction kept 2 bases outside the gene matches. The germline V gene encodes CDR1 LNHDA and CDR2 SQIVND (reference sequence). The CDR3 consists of 13 residues. The CDR3 spells CASSIRQGYEQYF. Written as DNA, the CDR3 is TGTGCCAGTAGTATCCGACAGGGCTACGAGCAGTACTTC.

This chain joins TRBV4-3 and TRBJ2-3, with D hard to call. V was clipped by 0 bases and J by 3 bases, with 7 bases between them. The CDR3 runs 14 residues. Germline CDR1 LGHNA, CDR2 YSLEER. The CDR3 loop reads CASSQEVDTDTQYF. The CDR3 region has the DNA TGCGCCAGCAGCCAAGAAGTTGATACAGATACGCAGTATTTT.

In its sample, this clonotype was seen many times. This chain links TRBV28 with TRBJ2-7; 8 positions match TRBD1. The CDR3 contains 16 residues. With 5 bases clipped from V and 5 bases from J, the junction kept 14 bases outside the gene matches. The germline V gene has CDR1 MDHEN and CDR2 SYDVKM. CDR3 residues: CASSPLLDRARDEQYF. DNA for the CDR3: TGTGCCAGCAGTCCCCTATTGGACAGGGCGCGGGACGAGCAGTACTTC.

This clonotype was seen repeatedly, ten times or more. The chain is built from TRBV18 and TRBJ1-2, with D tentatively TRBD1 (6 bases). Trimming removed 3 bases at V and 1 base at J, with 9 bases between. Per germline, CDR1 KGHSH and CDR2 LQKENI. This CDR3 is built from 14 residues. The CDR3 region is CASSPGQINYGYTF. For the CDR3, the DNA is TGTGCCAGCTCACCTGGACAGATTAACTATGGCTACACCTTC.

This clonotype came up many times. The chain links TRBV9 to TRBJ2-7, with 9 bases identical to TRBD1. CDR3 length: 16 residues. The germline V gene has CDR1 SGDLS and CDR2 YYNGEE. Trimming took 2 bases from V and 0 from J; bases not matched to a gene: 6. Here the CDR3 DNA reads TGTGCCAGCAGCGTGTCCGGGACAGGGTACTCCTACGAGCAGTACTTC. As protein: CASSVSGTGYSYEQYF.

This clonotype was observed at least ten times. The chain couples TRBV11-2 to TRBJ2-7, with TRBD1 as a possible D gene (6 bases). V was cut by 5 bases and J by 2 bases, with 22 bases left in between. Germline-derived CDR1 and CDR2 are SGHAT and FQNNGV. This CDR3 spans 17 amino acids. The CDR3 DNA reads TGTGCCAGCAGCCAAGACCGGGGACCACAGGGCGCCTACGAGCAGTACTTC. Its translation: CASSQDRGPQGAYEQYF.

This clonotype was observed many times. V gene TRBV20-1 combines with J gene TRBJ2-3; TRBD2 might be the D (5 bases). The CDR3 totals 15 residues. Trimming pared 1 base from V and 2 bases from J, leaving 13 bases between. Germline CDR1 reads DFQATT; CDR2 reads SNEGSKA (reference sequence). CDR3 residues: CSARVGGSYTDTQYF. CDR3 bases: TGCAGTGCTAGAGTGGGTGGGAGCTACACAGATACGCAGTATTTT.

This clonotype was observed at least ten times. The chain combines TRBV12-3 or TRBV12-4 with TRBJ2-1; 10 positions agree with TRBD2. V lost 3 bases, J lost 8 bases, and 4 bases stayed unmatched. This CDR3 comprises 14 residues. The CDR3 bases are TGTGCCAGCAGTTTGCGGCTAGCGGGAGATGAGCAGTTCTTC. As protein: CASSLRLAGDEQFF.

This rearrangement joins TRBV12-3 or TRBV12-4 to TRBJ1-2; the D gene is possibly TRBD1 (5 bases). Trimming shortened V by 1 base and J by 9 bases, and 15 bases separated the two germline ends. CDR3 length: 14 residues. The CDR3 DNA is TGTGCCAGCAGTTTAGGGCAGGAATGGGGCAGCTACACCTTC. The encoded protein is CASSLGQEWGSYTF.

This clonotype was detected only once. The chain couples TRBV5-4 to TRBJ2-3, with 8 bases aligning to TRBD2. The ends lost 4 bases at V and 6 bases at J; junction bases unmatched: 13. The V gene's germline CDR1 is SGHNT and CDR2 YYREEE (reference sequence). The CDR3 contains 16 residues. DNA of the CDR3: TGTGCCAGCAGCCCCACTAGCGGAGCCGCCGGGGATACGCAGTATTTT. It is translated as CASSPTSGAAGDTQYF.

In this sample, this clonotype turned up many times. The chain is built from TRBV28 and TRBJ2-1; TRBD2 aligns across 12 bases. Germline V gene sequence: CDR1 MDHEN, CDR2 SYDVKM. Germline trimming cut 0 bases from V and 7 bases from J; bases unmatched to any gene: 4. CDR3 length equals 16 residues. DNA for the CDR3: TGTGCCAGCAGTTTATGGACTAGCGGGAGACGTAATGAGCAGTTCTTC. Protein: CASSLWTSGRRNEQFF.

This clonotype was seen repeatedly, ten times or more. This chain links TRBV7-9 with TRBJ2-7; unclear D gene. Germline V lookup: CDR1 SEHNR, CDR2 FQNEAQ (reference sequence). V gave up 5 bases and J gave up 7 bases, with 12 bases separating them. The CDR3 consists of 12 residues. Written as DNA, the CDR3 is TGTGCCAGCAGCCCGCCAATCGAAGAGCAGTACTTC. It encodes CASSPPIEEQYF.

V usage is TRBV29-1 and J usage is TRBJ2-3, with a weak D call TRBD1 (6 bases). The V gene lost 3 bases and the J gene lost 4 bases, with 17 bases spanning the gap. This CDR3 contains 15 residues. Germline CDR1 reads SQVTM; CDR2 reads ANQGSEA. The CDR3 region is CSVEPRTDRPDTQYF. DNA of the CDR3: TGCAGCGTTGAGCCTAGGACAGACAGGCCAGATACGCAGTATTTT.

The chain joins TRBV4-3 to TRBJ2-7; 13 nucleotides line up with TRBD2. Germline CDR1 is LGHNA and CDR2 is YSLEER. This CDR3 is built from 16 residues. The trim removed 5 bases at V and 2 bases at J, leaving 6 bases unmatched. CDR3 protein: CASSAILAGGPYEQYF. In DNA form, the CDR3 reads TGCGCCAGCAGCGCTATACTAGCGGGAGGGCCCTACGAGCAGTACTTC.

This clonotype was picked up a small number of times. The chain employs TRBV28 and TRBJ2-5, with D perhaps given as TRBD1 or TRBD2 (5 bases each). This CDR3 is built from 12 residues. V was clipped by 10 bases and J by 7 bases, with 16 bases between them. Germline V lookup: CDR1 MDHEN, CDR2 SYDVKM. CDR3 nucleotides: TGTGCCACCCTTGGGACCTTCGGGACCCAGTACTTC. Amino acid sequence: CATLGTFGTQYF. Full variable domain (remainder filled in from reference TRBV28 and TRBJ2-5): DVKVTQSSRYLVKRTGEKVFLECVQDMDHENMFWYRQDPGLGLRLIYFSYDVKMKEKGDIPEGYSVSREKKERFSLILESASTNQTSMYLCATLGTFGTQYFGPGTRLLVL.

This clonotype was observed many times. This sequence joins TRBV29-1 and TRBJ1-1; TRBD1 agrees at 8 bases. Germline V gene lookup returns CDR1 SQVTM and CDR2 ANQGSEA. The CDR3 runs to 14 residues. V was clipped by 2 bases and J by 4 bases; unmatched bases: 6. As DNA, the CDR3 is TGCAGCGTTGAACAGGGGGCCTGGGGCACTGAAGCTTTCTTT. Translating it yields CSVEQGAWGTEAFF.

This clonotype showed up many times. The chain joins TRBV20-1 to TRBJ2-7, with 11 bases aligning to TRBD2. CDR3 length equals 14 residues. Germline assignment: CDR1 DFQATT and CDR2 SNEGSKA (reference sequence). V dropped 6 bases and J dropped 3; count of bases not matched to a gene: 7. CDR3 loop: CSAPLAGVDYEQYF. In DNA form, the CDR3 reads TGCAGTGCGCCACTAGCGGGAGTTGACTACGAGCAGTACTTC.

This clonotype has at least ten counts. This rearrangement joins TRBV11-1 to TRBJ2-1, with D perhaps assigned TRBD1 or TRBD2 (5 bases each). Germline-derived CDR1 and CDR2 are SGHAT and FQDESV (reference sequence). This CDR3 comprises 19 residues. V was cut by 5 bases and J by 5 bases, with 28 bases left in between. Written as DNA, the CDR3 is TGTGCCAGCAGCCAAACGAGAGGGCAGGGTGGGTATCGAAACAATGAGCAGTTCTTC. Amino acids: CASSQTRGQGGYRNNEQFF.

The chain combines TRBV12-3 or TRBV12-4 with TRBJ2-2, with D possibly being TRBD2 (6 bases). Trimming removed 3 bases at V and 6 bases at J, with 14 bases between. This CDR3 region has 15 residues. The CDR3 region has the DNA TGTGCCAGCAGTTTCGGGGGAGGTGCGGCCGGGGAGCTGTTTTTT. Translated, it gives CASSFGGGAAGELFF.

The sample holds a few counts of this clonotype. The rearrangement links TRBV18 to TRBJ2-1; tentative D call: TRBD2 (6 bases). Germline lookup yields CDR1 KGHSH and CDR2 LQKENI. The CDR3 contains 15 residues. The V and J ends lost 2 bases and 3 bases respectively, with 11 bases between them. The CDR3 DNA sequence: TGTGCCAGCTCACCAGCGGGGTCAGGCTACAATGAGCAGTTCTTC. Translated: CASSPAGSGYNEQFF.

This clonotype was seen ten or more times. This chain's CDR3 is CSVSGNTEAFF. The DNA for the CDR3 is TGCAGCGTCTCAGGGAACACTGAAGCTTTCTTT. This chain joins TRBV29-1 and TRBJ1-1; D is ambiguous. V was clipped by 6 bases and J by 1 base, with 6 bases between them. The CDR3 contains 11 residues. Germline V lookup: CDR1 SQVTM, CDR2 ANQGSEA.

This clonotype was observed at least ten times. This rearrangement joins TRBV11-2 to TRBJ2-1; 13 bases agree with TRBD2. The CDR3 totals 15 residues. Germline lookup yields CDR1 SGHAT and CDR2 FQNNGV. V lost 6 bases and J lost 7; bases outside the gene matches: 6. This chain's CDR3 is CASRRWTSGGNEQFF. The CDR3 DNA reads as TGTGCCAGCAGAAGATGGACTAGCGGGGGTAATGAGCAGTTCTTC.

The chain employs TRBV28 and TRBJ2-7; D is possibly TRBD2 (6 bases). Germline lookup yields CDR1 MDHEN and CDR2 SYDVKM. The CDR3 consists of 16 residues. V was shortened by 1 base and J by 0 bases, with 13 bases between the two germline ends. The CDR3 loop is CASSLLERAYSYEQYF. In DNA form, the CDR3 reads TGTGCCAGCAGTTTATTGGAGCGGGCGTACTCCTACGAGCAGTACTTC.

This chain links TRBV7-2 with TRBJ2-1; tentatively, D is TRBD1 or TRBD2 (5 bases each). Germline CDR1 SGHTA, CDR2 FQGNSA. Deletions cut 2 bases from V and 9 bases from J, with 14 bases between. The CDR3 is made up of 14 amino acids. This CDR3 reads CASSLRGPESEQFF. CDR3 coding DNA: TGTGCCAGCAGCTTAAGGGGACCGGAGAGTGAGCAGTTCTTC.

This clonotype was recorded many times. V and J are TRBV7-8 and TRBJ2-3, with 12 nucleotides matching TRBD2. V lost 3 bases and J lost 4; bases outside the gene matches: 2. The germline V gene encodes CDR1 SGHVS and CDR2 FQNEAQ. This CDR3 spans 15 amino acids. In nucleotides, the CDR3 is TGTGCCAGCAGCTTGACTAGCGGGAGAGCAGATACGCAGTATTTT. Its translation is CASSLTSGRADTQYF.